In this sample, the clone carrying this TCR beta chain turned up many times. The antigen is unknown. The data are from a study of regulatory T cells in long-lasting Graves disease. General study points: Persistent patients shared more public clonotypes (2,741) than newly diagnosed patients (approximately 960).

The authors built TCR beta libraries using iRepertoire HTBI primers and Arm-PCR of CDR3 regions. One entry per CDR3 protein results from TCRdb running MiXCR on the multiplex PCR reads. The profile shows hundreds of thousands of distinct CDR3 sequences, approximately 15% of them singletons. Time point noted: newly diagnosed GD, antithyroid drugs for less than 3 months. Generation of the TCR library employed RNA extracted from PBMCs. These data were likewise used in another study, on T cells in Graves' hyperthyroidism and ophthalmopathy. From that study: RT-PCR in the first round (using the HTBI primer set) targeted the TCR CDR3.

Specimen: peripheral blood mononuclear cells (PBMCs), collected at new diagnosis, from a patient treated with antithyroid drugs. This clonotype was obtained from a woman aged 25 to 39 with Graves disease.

The CDR3 sequence is CASDGGEQFF. DNA of the CDR3: TGTGCCAGCGACGGCGGCGAGCAGTTCTTC. The chain recombines TRBV7-9 with TRBJ2-1; D uncertain. The V gene lost 8 bases and the J gene lost 10 bases, with 9 bases spanning the gap. Germline V gene data show CDR1 as SEHNR and CDR2 as FQNEAQ (reference sequence). CDR3 length: 10 amino acids.